These 26 T cell receptor beta chains came from one sample sequenced in a study of T cell responses to AZD1222 COVID-19 vaccine. Assay used: immunoSEQ multiplex PCR; TCRdb lists only in-frame clones, some missing. This sample has 100,000 to 130,000 clones; 70% to 90% occur once, and the top ten carry around 4.7%. The source was peripheral blood, collected 28 days after the second AZD1222 dose. These receptors were obtained from an adult who received the AZD1222 COVID-19 vaccine.

The rearrangement uses TRBV2 and TRBJ2-1; D gene uncertain. The CDR3 has 10 amino acids. Germline CDR1 and CDR2: SNHLY and FYNNEI. V lost 7 bases, J lost 7 bases, and 5 bases lay in between. The CDR3 DNA sequence: TGTGCCAGCATTGGGAATGAGCAGTTCTTC. Residues: CASIGNEQFF.

J is TRBJ2-3 and V is TRBV10-2, with 11 positions matching TRBD2. The CDR3 covers 17 residues. Trimming removed 6 bases from V and 0 bases from J; junction bases left unmatched: 8. Germline CDR1 is WSHSY and CDR2 is SAAADI. The CDR3 here is CASRRTSGLSSTDTQYF. The DNA for the CDR3 is TGCGCCAGCAGAAGGACTAGCGGGCTCTCTAGCACAGATACGCAGTATTTT.

V and J are TRBV19 and TRBJ1-1; no clear D. V lost 5 bases, J lost 1 base, and 8 bases lay in between. CDR1 and CDR2 (germline): LNHDA, SQIVND (reference sequence). CDR3 length: 13 amino acids. CDR3 in amino acids: CASSPTENTEAFF. The CDR3 nucleotides read TGTGCCAGTAGTCCGACGGAGAACACTGAAGCTTTCTTT.

The chain has TRBV2 and TRBJ1-2; D is unresolved. The CDR3 runs 11 residues. From germline, CDR1 is SNHLY and CDR2 FYNNEI. Trimming removed 6 bases from V and 3 bases from J, with 5 bases in between. For the CDR3, the DNA is TGTGCCAGCAGAAGTGACTATGGCTACACCTTC. It codes for CASRSDYGYTF. Full variable domain (missing parts from reference TRBV2 and TRBJ1-2): EPEVTQTPSHQVTQMGQEVILRCVPISNHLYFYWYRQILGQKVEFLVSFYNNEISEKSEIFDDQFSVERPDGSNFTLKIRSTKLEDSAMYFCASRSDYGYTFGSGTRLTVV.

The chain couples TRBV6-5 to TRBJ2-5; TRBD1 aligns across 7 bases. Germline values: CDR1 MNHEY, CDR2 SVGAGI. The junction had 2 bases not matched to a gene; V was cut back by 6 bases and J by 4 bases. This CDR3 has 12 amino acids. This chain's CDR3 is CASRGDRETQYF. The CDR3 DNA reads as TGTGCCAGCAGAGGGGACAGAGAGACCCAGTACTTC.

CDR3 sequence reads: CASSPPLAGARENNEQFF. The CDR3, as DNA: TGTGCCAGCTCACCTCCCCTAGCGGGGGCCCGAGAAAACAATGAGCAGTTCTTC. The rearrangement joins TRBV18 to TRBJ2-1; 10 bases align to TRBD2. The germline gives CDR1 KGHSH, CDR2 LQKENI. CDR3 length: 18 amino acids. V dropped 3 bases and J dropped 5; count of bases not matched to a gene: 13.

This clone was counted once. The J gene is TRBJ1-1, the V gene TRBV19; D may be TRBD1 (5 bases). Germline V CDR1 and CDR2: LNHDA, SQIVND (reference sequence). The V gene lost 3 bases and the J gene lost 4 bases, with 15 bases spanning the gap. The CDR3 has 15 residues. The CDR3 protein is CASSIWGDKSTEAFF. Here the CDR3 DNA reads TGTGCCAGTAGTATCTGGGGCGATAAGAGCACTGAAGCTTTCTTT.

The rearrangement uses TRBV11-2 and TRBJ2-3, with unresolved D. Trimming cost V 3 bases and J 6 bases, with 10 bases left between them. This CDR3 has 13 amino acids. Germline CDR1 reads SGHAT; CDR2 reads FQNNGV. The DNA of the CDR3 is TGTGCCAGCAGCTTGCCGGGTCAGGATACGCAGTATTTT. This translates into CASSLPGQDTQYF.

The chain is built from TRBV12-3 or TRBV12-4 and TRBJ1-5; D call uncertain. The CDR3 sequence is 12 residues long. Trimming pared 4 bases from V and 4 bases from J, leaving 5 bases between. The CDR3, as DNA: TGTGCCAGCAGTTGGCTGAATCAGCCCCAGCATTTT. As protein: CASSWLNQPQHF.

The V gene is TRBV15, the J gene TRBJ2-3; D ambiguous. The CDR3 consists of 14 residues. Germline V gives CDR1 LNHNV, CDR2 YYDKDF (reference sequence). Between the trimmed V and J ends, which lost 2 bases and 5 bases, there was a span of 11 bases. CDR3 loop: CATSRTTPGDTQYF. CDR3 DNA: TGTGCCACCAGCAGAACAACCCCGGGAGATACGCAGTATTTT.

The chain has TRBV29-1 and TRBJ1-2; D possibly corresponds to TRBD1 (5 bases). The CDR3 length is 12 residues. CDR1 is SQVTM, CDR2 ANQGSEA, per germline. Trimming took off 2 bases at V and 3 bases at J, with 7 bases between the two ends. CDR3 coding DNA: TGCAGCGTTGAATCAGGGTACTATGGCTACACCTTC. Translating gives CSVESGYYGYTF.

CDR3 residues: CASRLTTGGGYTF. CDR3 nucleotide sequence: TGTGCCAGCAGGTTAACCACCGGAGGTGGCTACACCTTC. This sequence joins TRBV12-3 or TRBV12-4 and TRBJ1-2; no definite D call. V lost 6 bases to trimming and J lost 7 bases, with 15 bases between them. The length of the CDR3 is 13 residues.

The chain is built from TRBV24-1 and TRBJ1-1; a weak D match, TRBD1 (6 bases). The CDR3 totals 14 residues. Germline assignment: CDR1 KGHDR and CDR2 SFDVKD. Trimming removed 9 bases from V and 3 bases from J, with 16 bases in between. The CDR3 DNA is TGTGCCACCCGCGGGGGGCCATTATACACTGAAGCTTTCTTT. Translated: CATRGGPLYTEAFF.

This chain joins TRBV4-3 and TRBJ1-5, with D uncertain. This CDR3 is built from 15 residues. Trimming pared 0 bases from V and 4 bases from J, leaving 10 bases between. Germline CDR1 and CDR2: LGHNA and YSLEER. CDR3 bases: TGCGCCAGCAGCCAAGATCCTGCAGGTAATCAGCCCCAGCATTTT. Its protein is CASSQDPAGNQPQHF.

J is TRBJ1-1 and V is TRBV2; D remains ambiguous. The germline V gene encodes CDR1 SNHLY and CDR2 FYNNEI. The CDR3 loop spans 12 amino acids. The V and J ends lost 6 bases and 11 bases respectively, with 16 bases between them. The CDR3 is CASRSAGLGAFF. Written as DNA, the CDR3 is TGTGCCAGCAGGAGCGCCGGGTTGGGGGCTTTCTTT.

CDR3 residues: CASSLTDGNQPQHF. CDR3 coding DNA: TGTGCCAGCAGCTTAACGGACGGAAATCAGCCCCAGCATTTT. V usage is TRBV7-2 and J usage is TRBJ1-5, with D unresolved. Germline V gene lookup returns CDR1 SGHTA and CDR2 FQGNSA. The CDR3 covers 14 residues. V was cut by 2 bases and J by 4 bases, with 9 bases left in between.

This chain joins TRBV4-1 and TRBJ1-2; 7 bases align to TRBD1. CDR1 and CDR2 from the germline V gene are MGHRA and YSYEKL. Unmatched junction bases numbered 8, after V lost 0 bases and J lost 1 base. This CDR3 comprises 17 residues. As DNA, the CDR3 is TGCGCCAGCAGCCAAGATCCCTCCAGGGGGGTTAACTATGGCTACACCTTC. Residues: CASSQDPSRGVNYGYTF.

The CDR3 loop is CASTAGLAGYQETQYF. The CDR3 DNA reads as TGTGCCAGCACCGCGGGACTAGCGGGGTACCAAGAGACCCAGTACTTC. The V gene is TRBV2, the J gene TRBJ2-5, with 13 nucleotides matching TRBD2. Germline V lookup: CDR1 SNHLY, CDR2 FYNNEI. V was clipped by 7 bases and J by 0 bases; unmatched bases: 5. The CDR3 is 16 amino acids.

V and J are TRBV2 and TRBJ2-7; TRBD1 matches at 7 bases. V shed 3 bases, J shed 4 bases, and the junction held 6 bases outside the gene matches. The CDR3 totals 14 residues. Germline CDR1 SNHLY, CDR2 FYNNEI. CDR3 DNA: TGTGCCAGCAGTGAGCTCGGGACAGAATACGAGCAGTACTTC. It codes for CASSELGTEYEQYF.

The J gene is TRBJ2-6, the V gene TRBV5-1; D gene ambiguous. The CDR3 spans 15 residues. Germline CDR1 SGHRS, CDR2 YFSETQ. V lost 0 bases to trimming and J lost 3 bases, with 7 bases between them. The CDR3 sequence is CASSLVGGGANVLTF. CDR3 DNA: TGCGCCAGCAGCTTGGTCGGTGGTGGGGCCAACGTCCTGACTTTC.

The chain recombines TRBV9 with TRBJ1-1; tentative D call: TRBD1 (5 bases). The length of the CDR3 is 15 residues. Germline V lookup: CDR1 SGDLS, CDR2 YYNGEE. Trimming removed 4 bases at V and 1 base at J, with 14 bases between. The CDR3 DNA reads as TGTGCCAGCAGCCGGACCGGGACGCAGAACACTGAAGCTTTCTTT. Translating gives CASSRTGTQNTEAFF.

The rearrangement links TRBV28 to TRBJ1-2, with D unresolved. The CDR3 length is 11 residues. Trimming took 5 bases from V and 8 from J, leaving 9 bases between them. Germline CDR1 is MDHEN and CDR2 is SYDVKM. CDR3 nucleotide sequence: TGTGCCAGCAGTGATATACAGGGCTACACCTTC. This encodes CASSDIQGYTF.

The gene calls are TRBV18 and TRBJ1-4, with TRBD1 identical over 11 bases. Trimming cost V 3 bases and J 10 bases; bases outside gene matches: 10. The CDR3 runs 16 residues. Germline-derived CDR1 and CDR2 are KGHSH and LQKENI. The CDR3 spells CASSPSPGQGVGKLFF. The CDR3 DNA is TGTGCCAGCTCACCTTCGCCGGGACAGGGGGTCGGAAAACTGTTTTTT.

The rearrangement uses TRBV6-4 and TRBJ2-1, with a tentative D call TRBD1 (5 bases). Germline V gene sequence: CDR1 MRHNA, CDR2 SNTAGT. The CDR3 contains 15 residues. Trimming took 0 bases from V and 6 from J, leaving 12 bases between them. The CDR3 protein is CASSDSIQGSNEQFF. In nucleotides, the CDR3 is TGTGCCAGCAGTGACTCGATTCAGGGTTCCAATGAGCAGTTCTTC.

This sequence joins TRBV9 and TRBJ2-2; TRBD1 matches 7 bases. Per the germline V gene, CDR1 is SGDLS and CDR2 is YYNGEE. The ends lost 3 bases at V and 7 bases at J; junction bases unmatched: 3. The CDR3 is made up of 13 amino acids. The chain's CDR3 is CASSGQGVGELFF. The CDR3 bases are TGTGCCAGCAGCGGACAGGGCGTCGGGGAGCTGTTTTTT.

The rearrangement joins TRBV19 to TRBJ1-5, with D hard to call. The length of the CDR3 is 13 residues. CDR1 LNHDA and CDR2 SQIVND come from the germline V gene (reference sequence). V lost 4 bases, J lost 3 bases, and 7 bases lay in between. This CDR3 reads CASSRDLNQPQHF. The CDR3 DNA is TGTGCCAGTAGTAGGGATCTCAATCAGCCCCAGCATTTT.